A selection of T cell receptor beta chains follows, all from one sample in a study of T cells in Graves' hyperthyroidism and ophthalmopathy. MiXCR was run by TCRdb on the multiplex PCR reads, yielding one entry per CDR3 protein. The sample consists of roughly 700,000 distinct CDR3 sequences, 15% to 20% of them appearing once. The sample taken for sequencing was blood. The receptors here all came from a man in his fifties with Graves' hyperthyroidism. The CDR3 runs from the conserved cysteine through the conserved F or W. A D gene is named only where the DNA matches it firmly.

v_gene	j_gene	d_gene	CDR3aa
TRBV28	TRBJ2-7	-	CASSQAGHTYEQYF
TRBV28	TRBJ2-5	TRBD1	CASRGGTGRETQYF
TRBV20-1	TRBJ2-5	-	CSAAQVVAAPWETQYF
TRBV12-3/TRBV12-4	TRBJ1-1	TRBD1	CASQRKGQGVEAFF
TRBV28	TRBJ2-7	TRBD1	CASKTPGQGNEQYF
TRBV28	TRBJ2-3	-	CASSFGSQSTDTQYF
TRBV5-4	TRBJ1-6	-	CASSPPGTYNSPLHF
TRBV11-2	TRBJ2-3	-	CASSLGYADTQYF
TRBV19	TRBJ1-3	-	CASRNRFVSGNTIYF
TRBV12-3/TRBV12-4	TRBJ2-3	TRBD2	CASTPSAGGSDTQYF
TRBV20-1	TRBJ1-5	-	CSASLNSNQPQHF
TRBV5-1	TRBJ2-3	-	CASSLGGTSKGTDTQYF
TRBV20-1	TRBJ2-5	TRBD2	CSARISASGNYIQETQYF
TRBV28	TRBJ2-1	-	CASRELGRGSEQFF
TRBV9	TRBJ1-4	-	CASSGPTSGASNEKLFF
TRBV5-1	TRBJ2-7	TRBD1	CASSGQGFTYEQYF
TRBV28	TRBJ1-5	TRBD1	CASSNPGQGVYQPQHF
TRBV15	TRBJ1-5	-	CATSRDPGPTGTQHF
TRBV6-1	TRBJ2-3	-	CASSPYHSTSTDTQYF
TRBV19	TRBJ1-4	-	CASSNTGTTSTVRLFF
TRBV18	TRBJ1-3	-	CASSPTFGASGNTLYF
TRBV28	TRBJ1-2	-	CASGLYQDVLNYGYTF
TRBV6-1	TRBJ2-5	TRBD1	CASRPGGQETQYF
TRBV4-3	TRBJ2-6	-	CASNQDLASGANVLTF
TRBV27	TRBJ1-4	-	CASSFGQPNEELFF
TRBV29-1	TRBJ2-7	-	CSALSGTSYEQYF
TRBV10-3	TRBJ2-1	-	CAISAGRDEQFF